A selection of T cell receptor beta chains follows, all from one sample in a study of blood T cell dynamics during melanoma immunotherapy. The data were produced by immunoSEQ multiplex PCR, yet TCRdb's version contains in-frame clones alone and is incomplete. This sample has about 6,000 clones, with roughly 77% found just once. Sequences were derived from blood, sampled from a patient treated with checkpoint blockade. These receptors were taken from a human donor with melanoma. Each CDR3 is given without its conserved first and last residue. Each record gives: V gene, clone size, CDR3 protein. Expanded clones get a size class; other rows say once, few or many, or leave the size out.

V gene: TRBV5-5
clone size: NA
CDR3 protein: ASSQGQKQETQY

V gene: TRBV11-2
clone size: NA
CDR3 protein: ASSKVQGDTEAF

V gene: TRBV29-1
clone size: NA
CDR3 protein: SVEAIGGEGANVLT

V gene: TRBV7-6
clone size: NA
CDR3 protein: ASSFGQGGTDTQY

V gene: TRBV7-8
clone size: once
CDR3 protein: ASSDPTRLTGELF

V gene: TRBV2
clone size: few
CDR3 protein: ASWAGGYEQY

V gene: TRBV5-1
clone size: NA
CDR3 protein: ASSLVAGELF

V gene: TRBV5-1
clone size: few
CDR3 protein: ASSPGQGHYEQY

V gene: TRBV30
clone size: NA
CDR3 protein: AWSPSGQGREKLF

V gene: TRBV5-1
clone size: NA
CDR3 protein: ACGQKSYNEQF

V gene: TRBV5-1
clone size: few
CDR3 protein: ASSWGSYANTEAF

V gene: TRBV4-1
clone size: NA
CDR3 protein: ASSLNRDTSYAQY

V gene: TRBV28
clone size: NA
CDR3 protein: ASSKTSGGAIGELF

V gene: TRBV6-4
clone size: NA
CDR3 protein: ASSDWGQGHIGYT

V gene: TRBV11-2
clone size: NA
CDR3 protein: ASSLVRGQETQY

V gene: TRBV27
clone size: NA
CDR3 protein: ASIRQGGLRNTEAF

V gene: TRBV11-1
clone size: NA
CDR3 protein: ASSLGWRRGSYEQY

V gene: TRBV6-1
clone size: NA
CDR3 protein: ASSGQAGGYT

V gene: TRBV12-2
clone size: NA
CDR3 protein: ASRLVIAGSYEQY

V gene: TRBV5-1
clone size: NA
CDR3 protein: ASSLDGTSRYEQY

V gene: TRBV29-1
clone size: NA
CDR3 protein: SVDDRGGAEAF

V gene: TRBV27
clone size: NA
CDR3 protein: ASSVSTGGGQETQY

V gene: TRBV5-4
clone size: NA
CDR3 protein: ASSPGNFDYNEQF

V gene: TRBV6-1
clone size: once
CDR3 protein: AAMTQRYSTEAF

V gene: TRBV5-4
clone size: NA
CDR3 protein: ASSLEGKSTDTQY

V gene: TRBV2
clone size: few
CDR3 protein: ASSELGGRLMNEQY

V gene: TRBV7-9
clone size: NA
CDR3 protein: ASSLGARDSTDTQY

V gene: TRBV2
clone size: few
CDR3 protein: AYSPQGAAQPQH

V gene: TRBV6-1
clone size: NA
CDR3 protein: ASSGRNTEAF

V gene: TRBV7-2
clone size: NA
CDR3 protein: ASSSQGGAQETQY

V gene: TRBV6-1
clone size: NA
CDR3 protein: ASSGWDRARSNQPQH

V gene: TRBV4-1
clone size: NA
CDR3 protein: ASQRAPGNTIY

V gene: TRBV29-1
clone size: once
CDR3 protein: SVLRAIGTEAF

V gene: TRBV21-1
clone size: NA
CDR3 protein: ASSKGTGGDYEQY

V gene: TRBV7-8
clone size: few
CDR3 protein: ASSTRNSAGVLEQY

V gene: TRBV4-1
clone size: few
CDR3 protein: ASSQDGRGGGYT

V gene: TRBV5-4
clone size: NA
CDR3 protein: ASSLDWHRDEQY

V gene: TRBV18
clone size: NA
CDR3 protein: ASSPLAPGEGEKLF

V gene: TRBV5-1
clone size: once
CDR3 protein: ASSLGGTQETQY

V gene: TRBV4-1
clone size: NA
CDR3 protein: ASSQGLAAYTDTQY

V gene: TRBV6-5
clone size: NA
CDR3 protein: ASSYSDTLNTEAF

V gene: TRBV5-1
clone size: NA
CDR3 protein: ASSLGTGIETQY

V gene: TRBV6-5
clone size: NA
CDR3 protein: ASSYSGGISGNTIY

V gene: TRBV28
clone size: NA
CDR3 protein: ASSLGGQGSHGYT

V gene: TRBV14
clone size: NA
CDR3 protein: ASSPSRNQPQH

V gene: TRBV9
clone size: NA
CDR3 protein: ASSVALSSYEQY

V gene: TRBV11-2
clone size: NA
CDR3 protein: ASSRVRGQRGETQY

V gene: TRBV19
clone size: NA
CDR3 protein: ASSTGVAGPFYEQY

V gene: TRBV5-4
clone size: NA
CDR3 protein: ASSLFGSGANVLT

V gene: TRBV14
clone size: large
CDR3 protein: ASSQDWLRGLGYEQY

V gene: TRBV30
clone size: NA
CDR3 protein: AWTDGAGGPQTQY

V gene: TRBV7-9
clone size: NA
CDR3 protein: ASSLEAHTEAF

V gene: TRBV7-9
clone size: NA
CDR3 protein: ASSRWFHNSPLH

V gene: TRBV18
clone size: NA
CDR3 protein: ASSPPLAGSGELF

V gene: TRBV4-1
clone size: NA
CDR3 protein: ASSRRGGVGDEQY

V gene: TRBV5-4
clone size: few
CDR3 protein: ASSFGQTYEQY

V gene: TRBV28
clone size: NA
CDR3 protein: ASSLQGAGYNSPLH

V gene: TRBV30
clone size: NA
CDR3 protein: AWGLAGVVGGFEQF